A selection of T cell receptor beta chains follows, all from one sample in a study of blood T cell repertoires in COVID-19. Sequencing was performed with immunoSEQ multiplex PCR; in TCRdb, only in-frame clones are kept and a portion is missing. This table has 220,000 or so clones, roughly four fifths appearing once. The source material was peripheral blood. These TCRs come from a woman aged 80 or over with COVID-19, enrolled during active disease. Both conserved end residues are part of each CDR3. A D gene is named only where the DNA matches it firmly. Clone size, where shown, is once, few, many, or a class for clones that have expanded.

j_call | d_call | clone_size | v_call | cdr3_aa | cdr3_nt
TRBJ2-1 | TRBD2 | once | TRBV9 | CASSVASGHNEQFF | TGTGCCAGCAGCGTAGCTAGCGGACACAATGAGCAGTTCTTC
TRBJ1-1 | . | . | TRBV6-2/TRBV6-3 | CASSYSRQSEAFF | TGTGCCAGCAGTTACTCCCGACAGTCTGAAGCTTTCTTT
TRBJ2-5 | . | . | TRBV4-1 | CASSQDGQGEETQYF | TGCGCCAGCAGCCAAGATGGTCAGGGTGAAGAGACCCAGTACTTC
TRBJ1-2 | TRBD1 | . | TRBV7-2 | CASSFGTGSYGYTF | TGTGCCAGCAGCTTCGGGACAGGGTCATATGGCTACACCTTC
TRBJ2-4 | . | . | TRBV10-1 | CATIPPLLAKNIQYF | TGCGCCACTATACCGCCTCTGTTAGCCAAAAACATTCAGTACTTC
TRBJ2-3 | . | . | TRBV4-1 | CASSQARGLGTLRTDTQYF | TGCGCCAGCAGCCAAGCAAGGGGCCTAGGAACCCTGAGGACAGATACGCAGTATTTT
TRBJ2-3 | TRBD1 | . | TRBV7-2 | CATSRGFGDTQYF | TGTGCCACATCCAGGGGGTTTGGAGATACGCAGTATTTT
TRBJ1-5 | . | . | TRBV7-5 | CARSVMTGGDQPQHF | TGTGCCAGAAGCGTGATGACAGGGGGAGACCAGCCCCAGCATTTT
TRBJ2-5 | TRBD2 | . | TRBV2 | CASTLAGGGETQYF | TGTGCCAGCACCCTAGCGGGAGGGGGAGAGACCCAGTACTTC
TRBJ1-2 | . | . | TRBV7-3 | CASSFRGGYGYTF | TGTGCCAGCAGCTTTAGGGGCGGCTATGGCTACACCTTC
TRBJ2-1 | . | . | TRBV30 | CAWSLGGTSYNEQFF | TGTGCCTGGAGCCTGGGGGGTACATCCTACAATGAGCAGTTCTTC
TRBJ2-4 | . | once | TRBV15 | CATSKNRARGIQYF | TGTGCCACCAGCAAAAACAGGGCAAGGGGCATTCAGTACTTC
TRBJ1-2 | . | many | TRBV12-3/TRBV12-4 | CASSLSQFYGYTF | TGTGCCAGCAGCCTGAGCCAATTCTATGGCTACACCTTC
TRBJ1-4 | TRBD1 | . | TRBV7-2 | CASSPYGQGFSEKLFF | TGTGCCAGCAGCCCATACGGACAGGGCTTCAGTGAAAAACTGTTTTTT
TRBJ2-7 | TRBD2 | . | TRBV7-2 | CASSSSSGREHEQYF | TGTGCCAGCAGCAGCTCTTCGGGGAGGGAACACGAGCAGTACTTC
TRBJ2-5 | TRBD1 | . | TRBV10-1 | CASSESGTGTETQYF | TGCGCCAGCAGTGAGTCTGGGACAGGGACAGAGACCCAGTACTTC
TRBJ1-1 | TRBD1 | . | TRBV25-1 | CASRGTGSPEAFF | TGTGCCAGCAGGGGGACAGGGAGTCCTGAAGCTTTCTTT
TRBJ1-6 | TRBD1 | once | TRBV5-4 | CASSWTGPNSPLHF | TGTGCCAGCAGCTGGACAGGGCCCAATTCACCCCTCCACTTT
TRBJ1-5 | . | . | TRBV5-4 | CASSPRQASSNQPQHF | TGTGCCAGCAGCCCCAGACAGGCCTCTAGCAATCAGCCCCAGCATTTT
TRBJ1-3 | . | few | TRBV7-8 | CASSLEGLLGLRPTSGNTIYF | TGTGCCAGCAGCTTAGAGGGACTGCTCGGGCTCCGACCAACCTCTGGAAACACCATATATTTT
TRBJ1-3 | TRBD1 | . | TRBV5-4 | CASSFRGGPGNTIYF | TGTGCCAGCAGCTTCCGAGGGGGCCCTGGAAACACCATATATTTT
TRBJ2-1 | TRBD2 | . | TRBV10-1 | CASSETSGASRNEQFF | TGCGCCAGCAGTGAGACCAGCGGGGCAAGTAGGAATGAGCAGTTCTTC
TRBJ1-1 | . | few | TRBV7-9 | CASSLPSRNTEAFF | TGTGCCAGCAGCTTGCCATCCAGAAACACTGAAGCTTTCTTT
TRBJ1-2 | . | . | TRBV6-5 | CASSSGGLSGQGYTF | TGTGCCAGCAGTTCGGGCGGACTCTCCGGCCAGGGCTACACCTTC
TRBJ2-7 | . | . | TRBV11-2 | CASSPRVGAYEQYF | TGTGCCAGCAGCCCAAGGGTTGGGGCCTACGAGCAGTACTTC
TRBJ1-1 | . | . | TRBV3-1/TRBV3-2 | CASSQDAIAFF | TGTGCCAGCAGCCAAGATGCGATCGCTTTCTTT
TRBJ2-2 | TRBD1 | . | TRBV10-2 | CASSEQNPGGTGELFF | TGCGCCAGCAGTGAACAGAATCCAGGGGGCACCGGGGAGCTGTTTTTT
TRBJ1-2 | . | few | TRBV28 | CASSLWAGDVNYGYTF | TGTGCCAGCAGTTTATGGGCAGGTGATGTTAACTATGGCTACACCTTC
TRBJ2-5 | TRBD1 | . | TRBV24-1 | CATSDSKKQGTGGAGTQYF | TGTGCCACCAGTGATTCAAAGAAGCAGGGGACAGGGGGCGCGGGGACCCAGTACTTC
TRBJ1-2 | . | . | TRBV19 | CASSPPPPWTAAYGYTF | TGTGCCAGTAGCCCTCCCCCCCCCTGGACAGCAGCCTATGGCTACACCTTC
TRBJ1-5 | TRBD1 | . | TRBV27 | CASSSRQGAYSGNQPQHF | TGTGCCAGCAGTTCCCGACAGGGGGCCTATTCTGGCAATCAGCCCCAGCATTTT
TRBJ1-1 | . | . | TRBV3-1/TRBV3-2 | CASSQRGENTEAFF | TGTGCCAGCAGCCAACGGGGAGAGAATACTGAAGCTTTCTTT
TRBJ1-1 | . | . | TRBV21-1 | CASSRAEDRSNTEAFF | TGTGCCAGCAGCCGAGCGGAGGACAGGAGTAACACTGAAGCTTTCTTT
TRBJ2-7 | . | . | TRBV12-5 | CASGRRQYEQYF | TGTGCTAGTGGTCGTCGACAGTACGAGCAGTACTTC
TRBJ2-3 | . | . | TRBV7-3 | CASSLFFQASTDTQYF | TGTGCCAGCAGCTTATTTTTCCAGGCTAGCACAGATACGCAGTATTTT
TRBJ2-3 | . | . | TRBV9 | CASSVTSTDTQYF | TGTGCCAGCAGCGTTACTAGCACAGATACGCAGTATTTT
TRBJ1-1 | . | . | TRBV7-9 | CASSLDGYTEAFF | TGTGCCAGCAGCTTAGACGGGTACACTGAAGCTTTCTTT
TRBJ1-4 | TRBD1 | . | TRBV7-8 | CASSFSGTGGFGLFF | TGTGCCAGCAGCTTTTCCGGGACAGGGGGTTTCGGACTGTTTTTT
TRBJ1-4 | . | . | TRBV25-1 | CASSLRGGGEKLFF | TGTGCCAGCAGCCTCAGGGGAGGGGGTGAAAAACTGTTTTTT
TRBJ2-7 | . | . | TRBV2 | CASSALADPIEQYF | TGTGCCAGCAGTGCGCTGGCCGATCCCATCGAGCAGTACTTC
TRBJ2-2 | TRBD1 | . | TRBV30 | CAWDRERYTGELFF | TGTGCCTGGGACAGGGAGAGGTACACCGGGGAGCTGTTTTTT
TRBJ2-1 | . | once | TRBV4-2 | CASSQRDSTAGNEQFF | TGTGCCAGCAGCCAGCGGGACTCGACAGCGGGTAATGAGCAGTTCTTC
TRBJ1-3 | . | once | TRBV30 | CAWSVLAQNTIYF | TGTGCCTGGAGTGTACTAGCTCAAAACACCATATATTTT
TRBJ2-5 | TRBD1 | . | TRBV11-2 | CASSSRDRGEETQYF | TGTGCCAGCAGCTCCCGGGACAGGGGGGAAGAGACCCAGTACTTC
TRBJ1-5 | TRBD1 | . | TRBV15 | CATSRDLGQGSNQPQHF | TGTGCCACCAGCAGAGATTTAGGACAGGGGAGCAATCAGCCCCAGCATTTT
TRBJ1-1 | . | . | TRBV18 | CASSPPGGEAFF | TGTGCCAGCTCACCACCGGGGGGGGAAGCTTTCTTT
TRBJ2-1 | TRBD2 | . | TRBV7-2 | CASRRREGGNEQFF | TGTGCCAGCAGAAGGAGGGAGGGAGGAAATGAGCAGTTCTTC
TRBJ2-5 | . | . | TRBV9 | CASSLEGSLAETQYF | TGTGCCAGCAGCCTTGAGGGTAGTCTAGCGGAGACCCAGTACTTC
TRBJ2-2 | . | . | TRBV19 | CASSIDRITGELFF | TGTGCCAGTAGTATAGACAGAATCACCGGGGAGCTGTTTTTT
TRBJ2-3 | TRBD2 | . | TRBV9 | CASSVGAGVLTDTQYF | TGTGCCAGCAGCGTAGGTGCGGGAGTTCTCACAGATACGCAGTATTTT
TRBJ2-2 | TRBD2 | . | TRBV28 | CASSSSGLNTGELFF | TGTGCCAGCAGTTCTAGCGGGCTGAACACCGGGGAGCTGTTTTTT
TRBJ1-5 | . | . | TRBV4-1 | CASSQIGVGNQPQHF | TGCGCCAGCAGCCAAATAGGGGTTGGCAATCAGCCCCAGCATTTT
TRBJ1-1 | . | . | TRBV6-2/TRBV6-3 | CASSYGADSNIEAFF | TGTGCCAGCAGTTACGGTGCGGACAGCAATATTGAAGCTTTCTTT
TRBJ2-1 | TRBD2 | . | TRBV6-5 | CASSYPSGRANEQFF | TGTGCCAGCAGTTACCCTAGCGGGAGGGCTAATGAGCAGTTCTTC
TRBJ2-3 | . | . | TRBV7-3 | CASSPPGGTQYF | TGTGCCAGCAGCCCCCCCGGGGGTACGCAGTATTTT